The rows below give T cell receptor beta chains drawn from one sample of a study of blood T cell repertoires in COVID-19. The repertoire was sequenced with immunoSEQ multiplex PCR; TCRdb's copy has only in-frame clones and lacks some. The sample contains almost 85,000 clones, around 89% of which appear only once. The sample was PBMCs or T cells enriched from blood (not recorded which). The receptors were gathered from a woman aged 50 to 65 with acute COVID-19. CDR3s include the opening cysteine and the closing phenylalanine or tryptophan. Each record gives: J gene, V gene, CDR3 protein.

TRBJ2-1,TRBV7-2,CASSSPTGTEQFF
TRBJ1-1,TRBV9,CASSLGTANTEAFF
TRBJ1-1,TRBV29-1,CSALRPGHMNTEAFF
TRBJ1-2,TRBV10-3,CAISEGTAPYYGYTF
TRBJ1-5,TRBV16,CASSQQADSNQPQHF
TRBJ2-5,TRBV24-1,CATSEFTGGGETQYF
TRBJ1-1,TRBV10-3,CAISESRNTEAFF
TRBJ2-4,TRBV11-3,CASSPTGLAGIQYF
TRBJ2-1,TRBV19,CASSIRGTADEQFF
TRBJ2-7,TRBV18,CASSPPQSYEQYF
TRBJ1-1,TRBV6-2/TRBV6-3,CASSYATGLSTEAFF
TRBJ2-7,TRBV3-1/TRBV3-2,CASSQDPLASYEQYF
TRBJ2-7,TRBV7-9,CASSSTGTPNYEQYF
TRBJ1-2,TRBV9,CASSPGINYGYTF
TRBJ1-5,TRBV29-1,CSVADSNQPQHF
TRBJ1-2,TRBV12-5,CASGLGSRPHYNTF
TRBJ1-1,TRBV6-5,CASSLTPNTEAFF
TRBJ1-5,TRBV15,CATSRDGSQPQHF
TRBJ1-6,TRBV19,CASRQGFNSPLHF
TRBJ2-1,TRBV7-2,CASSLTAGESWDNEQFF
TRBJ2-2,TRBV7-2,CASSLTLGGTGELFF
TRBJ2-5,TRBV5-1,CASSRSQGGETQYF
TRBJ2-1,TRBV6-5,CASTSLSNNEQFF
TRBJ1-1,TRBV12-3/TRBV12-4,CASSLRNTEAFF
TRBJ1-4,TRBV5-8,CATRRPGVYEKLFF